The source of this TCR beta chain is a study of shared clonotypes between healthy human individuals. At the level of the study: Researchers assigned three CD4 naive, three CD4 memory, two CD8 naive and one CD8 memory plate to each donor. Study outcomes and limitations: Naive CD4 clonotypes were shared across several donors at about 5.3%.

The data were produced by immunoSEQ multiplex PCR, yet TCRdb's version contains in-frame clones alone and is incomplete. The sample lists about 800,000 clones; 96% were seen once. Comment on this clone: Its antigen is not identified. Distinct nucleotide sequences in the sample also encode this CDR3.

Cells designated naive CD8 were CD45RO-negative and were positively selected for CCR7, with terminally differentiated effector memory CD45RA+ cells excluded. Healthy HIV-negative adults with no recent acute infections or vaccinations were recruited as donors. Nashville, Tennessee was home to all donors, who were Caucasian adults. Trimming cost V 4 bases and J 5 bases; bases outside gene matches: 4. CDR1 and CDR2 (germline): MNHEY, SMNVEV (reference sequence). The CDR3 sequence is 15 residues long. The chain combines TRBV27 with TRBJ2-1, with TRBD2 matching over 11 bases. The TCR originated in a man in his thirties or forties in good health. The sample was naive CD8+ T cells sorted from blood. As DNA, the CDR3 is TGTGCCAGCAGTTCCGGGACTAGCGGTCACAATGAGCAGTTCTTC. As protein: CASSSGTSGHNEQFF.